This TCR beta chain was retrieved from a study of T cells in Graves' hyperthyroidism and ophthalmopathy. This CDR3 is built from 16 residues. Per the germline V gene, CDR1 is SQVTM and CDR2 is ANQGSEA. V lost 7 bases and J lost 0; bases outside the gene matches: 10. Template material for amplifying TCR beta CDR3 regions consisted of RNA transcripts. The HTBI primer set was used in a first-round RT-PCR of the TCR CDR3. Each CDR3 protein is one row after TCRdb ran MiXCR on the multiplex PCR reads. The sample has approximately 620,000 distinct CDR3 sequences, about a sixth seen once. The receptor's source is a woman aged 40 to 50 with Graves' ophthalmopathy. The material sequenced was blood. The chain couples TRBV29-1 to TRBJ2-3, with TRBD2 identical over 10 bases. CDR3: CSAAGGKYGSTDTQYF. The CDR3 DNA is TGCAGCGCAGCGGGGGGGAAGTATGGAAGCACAGATACGCAGTATTTT.